This T cell receptor (beta chain) was profiled in a study of blood T cells in healthy people across ages. Sample donors were healthy Caucasian individuals that came from Russia, aged roughly 6 to 95. Study results and caveats: Changes seen in expanded clonotypes were possibly confounded by donor CMV status left unknown. Significant beta diversity loss was already apparent by age roughly 38, declining roughly linearly. Those diversity estimates obtained from one million T cells were thought to be underestimates.

Of note for this clonotype: As yet, its antigen is unknown.

With a J-beta primer mix and a sample-barcoded 5' primer, a second PCR ran about 7 to 12 cycles. TCRdb analysed the 5' RACE reads with MiXCR anew, one entry per CDR3 protein. The data hold some 880,000 distinct CDR3 sequences, with around 36% observed a single time. Trimming left V 2 bases short and J 8 bases short, with 10 bases between. The germline V gene encodes CDR1 SGHDN and CDR2 FVKESK. The length of the CDR3 is 14 residues. V is TRBV14 and J is TRBJ1-6; D call uncertain. The source material was blood. The sequence derives from a man aged 18 to 30 in good health. In nucleotides, the CDR3 is TGTGCCAGCAGCCAATTAAGACGCTATTCACCCCTCCACTTT. Protein sequence: CASSQLRRYSPLHF.